Described below is a single T cell receptor beta chain sequence and its context. At one boundary the junction diverges from the germline segment, which might be a read error. This sample was taken from a study of blood T cell repertoires in COVID-19. Study context: T cells, B-cell-depleted T cells, or PBMCs supplied cDNA or gDNA.

The authors' processing: Amplification of reference gene primers was used by the study to estimate nucleated cell counts. Sequencing was performed with immunoSEQ multiplex PCR; in TCRdb, only in-frame clones are kept and a portion is missing. V and J calls and clone size come straight from that table; D and trimming were deduced from the DNA. Found here are under 250,000 clones, about 89% of them singletons; the top ten hold less than 7.5%. Sequenced: peripheral blood. The origin of this receptor is a man in his 60s who had recovered from COVID-19.

In DNA form, the CDR3 reads TGTGCCAGCAGGCTTCTAACAGGGAACCCTGAAGCTTTCTTT. Its translation: CASRLLTGNPEAFF. The rearrangement links TRBV6-6 to TRBJ1-1; TRBD1 is a possible D gene (6 bases). The CDR3 covers 14 residues. Germline V lookup: CDR1 MNHNY, CDR2 SVGAGI (reference sequence).